Below, 7 T cell receptor beta chains from the same sample are listed, as sequenced in a study of beta chain features in type 1 diabetes. Sequenced material consisted of expressed TCRB transcripts (all of the isolated RNA was reverse transcribed). Generated by immunoSEQ multiplex PCR, the TCRdb table keeps only in-frame clones and is missing some. The table shows about 200,000 clones, with approximately 11% occurring only once. The sequenced sample consisted of central memory CD4+ T cells from blood. All receptors come from a young man in good health.

Only a few counts were recorded for this clone. The gene calls are TRBV29-1 and TRBJ1-4, with TRBD1 identical over 7 bases. Germline V lookup: CDR1 SQVTM, CDR2 ANQGSEA. J gave up 8 bases and V 7 bases, and 10 bases lay outside the gene matches. The CDR3 runs 13 residues. CDR3 residues: CSATRGFGEKLFF. The CDR3, as DNA: TGCAGCGCTACCAGGGGGTTCGGGGAAAAACTGTTTTTT.

The gene calls are TRBV7-9 and TRBJ2-2, with 8 bases matching TRBD2. CDR3 length: 17 residues. The V and J ends lost 5 bases and 3 bases, in that order; junction bases with no gene match: 11. Germline CDR1 SEHNR, CDR2 FQNEAQ (reference sequence). The CDR3 DNA reads as TGTGCCAGCAGCCGAACCAAGCGGGAGAGTCACACCGGGGAGCTGTTTTTT. It yields the protein CASSRTKRESHTGELFF.

This rearrangement joins TRBV5-1 to TRBJ2-7; D is uncertain. CDR3 length equals 11 residues. Trimming removed 4 bases from V and 6 bases from J, with 8 bases in between. CDR1 SGHRS and CDR2 YFSETQ come from the germline V gene. The CDR3 nucleotides read TGCGCCAGCAGCCTCAATCTCGAGCAGTACTTC. It translates to CASSLNLEQYF.

The rearrangement links TRBV5-1 to TRBJ2-7; D remains unclear. The V gene's germline CDR1 is SGHRS and CDR2 YFSETQ. V was cut by 6 bases and J by 6 bases, with 10 bases left in between. CDR3 length: 11 residues. This CDR3 reads CASIHGPEQYF. CDR3 sequence (DNA): TGCGCCAGCATCCATGGTCCCGAGCAGTACTTC.

This clone appeared a few times. The chain carries TRBV27 and TRBJ2-1; D assignment may be TRBD1 or TRBD2 (5 bases each). The CDR3 loop spans 14 amino acids. Germline CDR1 MNHEY, CDR2 SMNVEV (reference sequence). V gave up 4 bases and J gave up 6 bases, with 13 bases separating them. For the CDR3, the DNA is TGTGCCAGCAGTTCCAGGGACGGGTTCAATGAGCAGTTCTTC. Protein product: CASSSRDGFNEQFF.

The gene calls are TRBV5-1 and TRBJ2-1; 7 nucleotides agree with TRBD2. Germline CDR1 reads SGHRS; CDR2 reads YFSETQ. Germline trimming cut 2 bases from V and 4 bases from J; bases unmatched to any gene: 3. This CDR3 contains 14 residues. CDR3 sequence reads: CASSFSSGYNEQFF. The CDR3 coding sequence is TGCGCCAGCAGCTTCTCTAGCGGATACAATGAGCAGTTCTTC.

The chain uses TRBV30 and TRBJ1-4; tentatively, D is TRBD1 (5 bases). Trimming took off 0 bases at V and 3 bases at J, with 11 bases between the two ends. The germline V gene has CDR1 GTSNPN and CDR2 SVGIG (reference sequence). The CDR3 sequence is 15 residues long. The CDR3 loop is CAWSVRGHANEKLFF. Here the CDR3 DNA reads TGTGCCTGGAGTGTACGAGGACACGCTAATGAAAAACTGTTTTTT.